Listed below are T cell receptor beta chains from one sample, sequenced in a study of naive and memory T cell subsets. In TCRdb, the UMI-ligation and nested PCR reads were re-called with MiXCR into one record per CDR3 protein. The sample yields tens of thousands of distinct CDR3 sequences, around 13% seen once. Material: central memory CD4+ T cells from blood. Receptors originate from a human donor in good health. CDR3s include the opening cysteine and the closing phenylalanine or tryptophan. D genes are given only for firm matches. Size is omitted from some rows. Given values are once, few, many or a class for expanded clones.

v_call	j_call	clone_size	d_call	cdr3_aa	cdr3_nt
TRBV7-8	TRBJ2-3	few	NA	CASSLDVGTDTQYF	TGTGCCAGCAGCTTAGACGTGGGAACAGATACGCAGTATTTT
TRBV2	TRBJ1-4	few	TRBD1	CATAGQAANSNEKLFF	TGTGCCACCGCCGGACAGGCCGCCAACTCTAATGAAAAACTGTTTTTT
TRBV4-1	TRBJ2-3	few	NA	CASSLGRDITTDTQYF	TGCGCCAGCAGCCTCGGCCGGGACATCACAACAGATACGCAGTATTTT
TRBV7-6	TRBJ2-1	NA	TRBD2	CASSLSWTSDNNEQFF	TGTGCCAGCAGCTTAAGTTGGACTAGCGATAACAATGAGCAGTTCTTC
TRBV6-5	TRBJ2-7	NA	TRBD2	CASSRGTSGRRCEQYF	TGTGCCAGCAGTCGCGGGACTAGCGGGAGGCGGTGCGAGCAGTACTTC
TRBV10-2	TRBJ2-5	NA	TRBD2	CASRLAGQETQYF	TGCGCCAGCAGACTAGCGGGCCAAGAGACCCAGTACTTC
TRBV5-1	TRBJ2-6	many	NA	CASSLTAGPNVLTF	TGCGCCAGCAGCTTAACAGCAGGGCCCAACGTCCTGACTTTC
TRBV27	TRBJ1-5	NA	NA	CASSTWNQPQNF	TGTGCCAGCAGTACCTGGAATCAGCCCCAGAATTTT
TRBV11-2	TRBJ2-3	NA	NA	CASSLGAPGGDTQYF	TGTGCCAGCAGCTTAGGTGCTCCTGGCGGAGATACGCAGTATTTT
TRBV20-1	TRBJ2-2	NA	NA	CSARGSTGTGELFF	TGCAGTGCTAGAGGCAGCACGGGCACCGGGGAGCTGTTTTTT
TRBV14	TRBJ2-5	NA	NA	CASSQTKMRIQETQYF	TGTGCCAGCAGCCAAACTAAGATGAGGATCCAAGAGACCCAGTACTTC
TRBV27	TRBJ2-1	few	NA	CASSQVVPLYNEQFF	TGTGCCAGCAGTCAAGTAGTTCCGCTCTACAATGAGCAGTTCTTC
TRBV2	TRBJ2-5	few	TRBD1	CASNLQGERETQYF	TGTGCCAGCAACCTACAGGGGGAAAGGGAGACCCAGTACTTC
TRBV7-2	TRBJ1-5	few	NA	CASSNKTRNQPQHF	TGTGCCAGCAGCAACAAGACTCGGAATCAGCCCCAGCATTTT
TRBV10-3	TRBJ2-7	NA	NA	CAIRVGSGLEQYF	TGTGCCATCAGAGTGGGGAGCGGGCTCGAGCAGTACTTC
TRBV18	TRBJ2-3	many	NA	CASSLGRVGTDTQYF	TGTGCCAGCTCACTCGGCAGGGTCGGCACAGATACGCAGTATTTT
TRBV5-6	TRBJ2-7	NA	NA	CASSWGDRDYEQYF	TGTGCCAGCAGCTGGGGGGACAGAGATTACGAGCAGTACTTC
TRBV5-1	TRBJ2-3	many	NA	CASSRTRSTDTQYF	TGCGCCAGCAGCCGAACGAGGAGCACAGATACGCAGTATTTT
TRBV7-6	TRBJ2-1	NA	TRBD2	CASSLEASGNYNEQFF	TGTGCCAGCAGCTTAGAGGCTAGCGGGAATTACAATGAGCAGTTCTTC
TRBV7-2	TRBJ2-7	many	TRBD2	CASSLGGRALYEQYF	TGTGCCAGCAGCTTAGGTGGGAGGGCCCTCTACGAGCAGTACTTC
TRBV27	TRBJ2-1	few	NA	CASSPDWGSYNEQFF	TGTGCCAGCAGTCCGGACTGGGGCTCCTACAATGAGCAGTTCTTC
TRBV7-8	TRBJ1-4	many	TRBD1	CASSSKGQQNEKLFF	TGTGCCAGCAGCAGCAAGGGACAGCAGAATGAAAAACTGTTTTTT
TRBV28	TRBJ2-5	many	NA	CASSLRTTLMETQYF	TGTGCCAGCAGTTTGCGGACTACCCTGATGGAGACCCAGTACTTC
TRBV2	TRBJ1-2	few	NA	CASSDRAVLRWDGSNLGLFYGYTF	TGTGCCAGCAGTGATAGGGCCGTGTTGAGGTGGGACGGGTCGAACCTAGGACTCTTCTATGGCTACACCTTC
TRBV7-3	TRBJ2-1	NA	NA	CASSLAGQYNEQFF	TGTGCCAGCAGCTTAGCGGGCCAATACAATGAGCAGTTCTTC
TRBV6-2/TRBV6-3	TRBJ2-3	few	NA	CASRITGMGTQYF	TGTGCCAGCAGGATCACAGGGATGGGTACGCAGTATTTT
TRBV20-1	TRBJ2-7	NA	NA	CSARESGTLSEQYF	TGCAGTGCTAGAGAATCCGGGACCCTAAGCGAGCAGTACTTC
TRBV6-6	TRBJ1-5	few	TRBD1	CASSYRGLDRVHQPQHF	TGTGCCAGCAGTTACAGGGGACTAGACAGGGTCCATCAGCCCCAGCATTTT
TRBV12-3/TRBV12-4	TRBJ1-2	NA	NA	CASREPGGAIGYTF	TGTGCCAGCAGGGAGCCGGGGGGCGCGATTGGCTACACCTTC
TRBV19	TRBJ2-7	NA	NA	CASSLQQGNEQYF	TGTGCCAGTAGCCTCCAACAGGGCAACGAGCAGTACTTC
TRBV6-2/TRBV6-3	TRBJ1-5	many	NA	CASRSGGSGNQPQHF	TGTGCCAGCAGGTCGGGGGGTTCGGGCAATCAGCCCCAGCATTTT
TRBV2	TRBJ2-7	NA	NA	CASSEDLRYEQYF	TGTGCCAGCAGTGAAGACCTCCGGTACGAGCAGTACTTC
TRBV29-1	TRBJ1-1	NA	TRBD1	CSVQQGANTEAFF	TGCAGCGTGCAACAGGGGGCGAACACTGAAGCTTTCTTT
TRBV7-8	TRBJ2-3	many	NA	CASSLVGGLDGDTQYF	TGTGCCAGCAGCTTAGTCGGGGGGCTAGACGGAGATACGCAGTATTTT
TRBV6-6	TRBJ2-5	NA	TRBD1	CASSITGQGGQETQYF	TGTGCCAGCAGTATAACGGGACAGGGGGGGCAAGAGACCCAGTACTTC
TRBV14	TRBJ1-2	NA	NA	CASRTSGQYGYTF	TGTGCCAGCAGGACGTCCGGGCAGTATGGCTACACCTTC
TRBV7-6	TRBJ2-1	many	NA	CASSLNSYNEQFF	TGTGCCAGCAGCTTAAATTCCTACAATGAGCAGTTCTTC
TRBV5-4	TRBJ2-3	few	NA	CASSLSYSTDTQYF	TGTGCCAGCAGCCTCTCCTATTCCACAGATACGCAGTATTTT
TRBV20-1	TRBJ2-2	few	TRBD2	CSASTAGGPDGELFF	TGCAGTGCTAGTACAGCGGGAGGGCCCGACGGGGAGCTGTTTTTT
TRBV5-1	TRBJ2-1	few	TRBD1	CASKETGNNNEQFF	TGCGCCAGCAAGGAGACAGGGAATAACAATGAGCAGTTCTTC
TRBV24-1	TRBJ1-5	NA	NA	CATAEYSNQPQHF	TGTGCCACAGCAGAGTATAGCAATCAGCCCCAGCATTTT